The 12 T cell receptor beta chains in this list originate from one sample, sequenced in a study of T-cell memory formation after mild COVID-19. TCRdb independently ran MiXCR on the 5' RACE reads; one entry per CDR3 protein. The sample holds about 290,000 distinct CDR3 sequences, about 15% seen once. Sequenced material: PBMCs or a T cell subset sorted from them (not recorded which). These receptors were taken from a man younger than 35 who had mild COVID-19 (a few samples of this study predate the infection). Cell type and time point are not known.

This sequence joins TRBV10-3 and TRBJ2-6; D remains unclear. CDR3 length: 14 amino acids. In germline, CDR1 is ENHRY, CDR2 SYGVKD. V lost 8 bases to trimming and J lost 1 base, with 9 bases between them. The CDR3: CAIPDGSGANVLTF. The CDR3 DNA reads as TGTGCCATCCCGGACGGATCTGGGGCCAACGTCCTGACTTTC.

This chain connects TRBV6-5 to TRBJ1-2, with TRBD1 matching over 8 bases. Germline trimming cut 2 bases from V and 8 bases from J; bases unmatched to any gene: 7. This CDR3 comprises 14 residues. The V gene's germline CDR1 is MNHEY and CDR2 SVGAGI. CDR3 DNA: TGTGCCAGCAGTTACGGGGCAGGGGGCGACGGCTACACCTTC. Translated: CASSYGAGGDGYTF.

This clonotype was seen only a few times. This chain connects TRBV4-3 to TRBJ2-3; TRBD2 agrees at 10 bases. Losses at the gene ends were 3 bases for V and 2 bases for J; bases not matched to a gene: 5. Germline V gene sequence: CDR1 LGHNA, CDR2 YSLEER. The CDR3 totals 16 residues. The CDR3, as DNA: TGCGCCAGCAGCCAGGGGACTAGCGTCGCCACAGATACGCAGTATTTT. Amino acid sequence: CASSQGTSVATDTQYF.

This clonotype was found a few times. The chain recombines TRBV5-1 with TRBJ2-1, with 12 bases lining up with TRBD2. This CDR3 region has 15 residues. Germline CDR1 is SGHRS and CDR2 is YFSETQ. Unmatched junction bases numbered 11, after V lost 4 bases and J lost 12 bases. The CDR3 loop reads CASSRGTSGREMQFF. Written as DNA, the CDR3 is TGCGCCAGCAGCCGCGGGACTAGCGGGCGGGAAATGCAGTTCTTC. The whole variable domain, remainder taken from reference TRBV5-1 and TRBJ2-1, is KAGVTQTPRYLIKTRGQQVTLSCSPISGHRSVSWYQQTPGQGLQFLFEYFSETQRNKGNFPGRFSGRQFSNSRSEMNVSTLELGDSALYLCASSRGTSGREMQFFGPGTRLTVL.

The chain combines TRBV6-1 with TRBJ2-7; a weak D match, TRBD1 (6 bases). V lost 4 bases to trimming and J lost 0 bases, with 10 bases between them. Germline V gene data show CDR1 as MNHNS and CDR2 as SASEGT. The CDR3 sequence is 14 residues long. Here the CDR3 DNA reads TGTGCCAGCAGTGGGGGGCGTGACTCCTACGAGCAGTACTTC. Protein product: CASSGGRDSYEQYF.

This clonotype was seen ten or more times. The chain combines TRBV10-2 with TRBJ2-7; D is unclear. CDR1 and CDR2 from the germline V gene are WSHSY and SAAADI. The CDR3 length is 14 residues. Trimming left V 4 bases short and J 4 bases short, with 14 bases between. As DNA, the CDR3 is TGCGCCAGCAGTGCCCCCCGTTTGGGTTACGAGCAGTACTTC. Translated, it gives CASSAPRLGYEQYF.

This clonotype occurred a few times. The chain recombines TRBV25-1 with TRBJ2-7; D gene unclear. V was pared by 5 bases and J by 6 bases, with 8 bases between. The CDR3 is made up of 11 amino acids. Germline assignment: CDR1 MGHDK and CDR2 SYGVNS. The CDR3 DNA reads as TGTGCCAGCAGTCCTCTGATCGAGCAGTACTTC. Its translation: CASSPLIEQYF.

This clonotype came up a few times. The chain links TRBV7-2 to TRBJ1-5; D may be TRBD1 (5 bases). The V and J ends lost 8 bases and 4 bases respectively, with 9 bases between them. The CDR3 runs to 12 residues. CDR1 SGHTA and CDR2 FQGNSA come from the germline V gene. The CDR3 region is CASGWGNQPQHF. The CDR3 region has the DNA TGTGCCAGCGGATGGGGGAATCAGCCCCAGCATTTT.

The table lists this clonotype with a count of one. The chain joins TRBV20-1 to TRBJ1-1; no definite D call. V was cut by 1 base and J by 6 bases, with 12 bases left in between. The CDR3 runs to 13 residues. Germline V gives CDR1 DFQATT, CDR2 SNEGSKA (reference sequence). CDR3 coding DNA: TGCAGTGCTAGAGCTGGGGAGAGGGCTGAAGCTTTCTTT. As protein: CSARAGERAEAFF.

This clonotype was seen repeatedly, ten times or more. The rearrangement links TRBV4-3 to TRBJ2-5; 12 bases are shared with TRBD2. With 2 bases clipped from V and 5 bases from J, the junction kept 3 bases outside the gene matches. In germline, CDR1 is LGHNA, CDR2 YSLEER. This CDR3 spans 15 amino acids. CDR3 region: CASSQLAGGLETQYF. Here the CDR3 DNA reads TGCGCCAGCAGCCAACTAGCGGGGGGGCTGGAGACCCAGTACTTC.

The chain joins TRBV7-2 to TRBJ2-5; D remains unclear. This CDR3 has 14 amino acids. Per germline, CDR1 SGHTA and CDR2 FQGNSA. V was pared by 8 bases and J by 4 bases, with 17 bases between. In nucleotides, the CDR3 is TGTGCCAGCGGCGCCTTCGTGGTCCTAGAGACCCAGTACTTC. The encoded protein is CASGAFVVLETQYF.

This clonotype was detected a few times. This sequence joins TRBV7-9 and TRBJ2-3; 7 nucleotides agree with TRBD1. This CDR3 region has 15 residues. Unmatched junction bases numbered 6, after V lost 0 bases and J lost 6 bases. Germline loops: CDR1 SEHNR, CDR2 FQNEAQ (reference sequence). The CDR3 loop reads CASSLAQGISDTQYF. The CDR3 DNA follows: TGTGCCAGCAGCTTAGCACAGGGGATTTCGGATACGCAGTATTTT.